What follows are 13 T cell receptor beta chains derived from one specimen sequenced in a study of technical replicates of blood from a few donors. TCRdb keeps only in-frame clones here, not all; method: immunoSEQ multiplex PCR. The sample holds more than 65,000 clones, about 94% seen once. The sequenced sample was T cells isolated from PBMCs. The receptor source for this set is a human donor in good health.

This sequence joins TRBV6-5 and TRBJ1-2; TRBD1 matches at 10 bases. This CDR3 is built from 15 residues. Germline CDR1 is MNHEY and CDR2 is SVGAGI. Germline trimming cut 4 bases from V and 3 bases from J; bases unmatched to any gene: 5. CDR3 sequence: CASSFDRGQYYGYTF. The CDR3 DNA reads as TGTGCCAGCAGTTTTGACAGGGGGCAGTACTATGGCTACACCTTC.

The DNA of the CDR3 is TGTGCCAGCAGTGAGGGACTAGCGGGAGTTCGCCAAGAGACCCAGTACTTC. Translation gives CASSEGLAGVRQETQYF. The V gene is TRBV6-1, the J gene TRBJ2-5; 14 bases fit TRBD2. The junction had 4 bases not matched to a gene; V was cut back by 3 bases and J by 1 base. The CDR3 sequence is 17 residues long. Germline V gives CDR1 MNHNS, CDR2 SASEGT.

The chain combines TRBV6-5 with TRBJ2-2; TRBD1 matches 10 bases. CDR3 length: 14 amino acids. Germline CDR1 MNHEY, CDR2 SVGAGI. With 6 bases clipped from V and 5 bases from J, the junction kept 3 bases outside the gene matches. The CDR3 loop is CASSDRGRTGELFF. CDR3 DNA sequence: TGTGCCAGCAGCGACAGGGGGCGGACCGGGGAGCTGTTTTTT.

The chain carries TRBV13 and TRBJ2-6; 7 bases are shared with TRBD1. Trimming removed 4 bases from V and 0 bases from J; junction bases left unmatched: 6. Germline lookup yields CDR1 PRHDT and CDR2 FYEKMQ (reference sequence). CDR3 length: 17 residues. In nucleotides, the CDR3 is TGTGCCAGCAGCTCGACAGGGTGGAACTCTGGGGCCAACGTCCTGACTTTC. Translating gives CASSSTGWNSGANVLTF.

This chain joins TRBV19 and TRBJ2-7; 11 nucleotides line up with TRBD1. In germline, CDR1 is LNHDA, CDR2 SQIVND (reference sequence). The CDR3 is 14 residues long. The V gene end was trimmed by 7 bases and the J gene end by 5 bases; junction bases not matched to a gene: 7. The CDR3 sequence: CASTVDRGHNEQYF. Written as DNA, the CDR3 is TGTGCCAGTACCGTGGACAGGGGGCACAACGAGCAGTACTTC.

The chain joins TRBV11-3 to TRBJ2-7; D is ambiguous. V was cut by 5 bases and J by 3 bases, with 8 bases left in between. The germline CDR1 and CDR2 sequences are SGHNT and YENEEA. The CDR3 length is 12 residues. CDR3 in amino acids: CASSPESYEQYF. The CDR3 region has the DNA TGTGCCAGCAGCCCTGAGAGCTACGAGCAGTACTTC.

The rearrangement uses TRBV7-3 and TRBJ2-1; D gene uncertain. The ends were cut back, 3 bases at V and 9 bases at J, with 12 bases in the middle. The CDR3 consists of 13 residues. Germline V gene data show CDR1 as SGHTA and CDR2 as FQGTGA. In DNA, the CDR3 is TGTGCCAGCAGCTTCAACTCCATCGGTGAGCAGTTCTTC. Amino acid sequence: CASSFNSIGEQFF.

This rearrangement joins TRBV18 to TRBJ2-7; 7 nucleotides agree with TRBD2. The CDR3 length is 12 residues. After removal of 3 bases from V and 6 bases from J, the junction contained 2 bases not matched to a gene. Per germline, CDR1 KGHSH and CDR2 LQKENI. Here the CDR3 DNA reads TGTGCCAGCTCACCCACGGGGGGCGAGCAGTACTTC. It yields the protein CASSPTGGEQYF.

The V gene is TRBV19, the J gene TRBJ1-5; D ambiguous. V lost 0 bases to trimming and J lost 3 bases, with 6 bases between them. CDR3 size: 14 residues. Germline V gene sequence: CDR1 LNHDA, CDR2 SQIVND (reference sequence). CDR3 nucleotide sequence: TGTGCCAGTAGTATAGACAACAACAATCAGCCCCAGCATTTT. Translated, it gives CASSIDNNNQPQHF.

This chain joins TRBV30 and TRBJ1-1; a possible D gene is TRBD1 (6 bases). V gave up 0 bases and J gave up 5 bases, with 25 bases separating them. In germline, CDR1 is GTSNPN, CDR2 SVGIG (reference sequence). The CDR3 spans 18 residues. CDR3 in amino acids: CAWSVLPKAFGRGTEAFF. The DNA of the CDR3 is TGTGCCTGGAGTGTGCTCCCGAAGGCTTTCGGGAGGGGGACTGAAGCTTTCTTT.

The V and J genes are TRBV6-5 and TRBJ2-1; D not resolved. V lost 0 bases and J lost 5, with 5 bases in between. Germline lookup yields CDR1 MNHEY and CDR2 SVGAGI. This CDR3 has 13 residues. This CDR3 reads CASSYSPNNEQFF. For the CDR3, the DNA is TGTGCCAGCAGTTACTCCCCCAACAATGAGCAGTTCTTC.

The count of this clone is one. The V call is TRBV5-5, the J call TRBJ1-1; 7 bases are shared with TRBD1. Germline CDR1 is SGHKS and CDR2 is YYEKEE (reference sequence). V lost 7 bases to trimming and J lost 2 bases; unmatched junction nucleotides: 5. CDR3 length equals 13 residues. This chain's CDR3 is CASEGTANTEAFF. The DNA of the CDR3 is TGTGCCAGCGAAGGGACAGCTAACACTGAAGCTTTCTTT.

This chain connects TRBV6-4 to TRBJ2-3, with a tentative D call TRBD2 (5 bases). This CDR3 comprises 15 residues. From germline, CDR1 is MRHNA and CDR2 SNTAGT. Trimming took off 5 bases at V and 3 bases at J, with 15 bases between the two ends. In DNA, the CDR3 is TGTGCCAGCAGTAAAAGGAGGAGAGAAACAGATACGCAGTATTTT. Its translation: CASSKRRRETDTQYF.